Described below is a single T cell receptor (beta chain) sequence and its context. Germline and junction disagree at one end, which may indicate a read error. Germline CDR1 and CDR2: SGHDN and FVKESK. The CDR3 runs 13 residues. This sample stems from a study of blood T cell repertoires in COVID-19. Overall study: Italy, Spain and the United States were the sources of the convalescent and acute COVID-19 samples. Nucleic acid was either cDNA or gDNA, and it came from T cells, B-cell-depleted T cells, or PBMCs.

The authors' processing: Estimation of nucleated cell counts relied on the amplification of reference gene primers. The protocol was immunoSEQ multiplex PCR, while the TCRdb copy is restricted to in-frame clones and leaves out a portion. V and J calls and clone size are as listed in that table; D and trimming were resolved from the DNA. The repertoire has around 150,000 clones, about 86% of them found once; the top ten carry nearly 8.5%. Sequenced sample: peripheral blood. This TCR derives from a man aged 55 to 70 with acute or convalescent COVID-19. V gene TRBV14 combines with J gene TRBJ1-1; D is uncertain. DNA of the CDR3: TGTGCCAGCAGCCCCCACATGAACACTAAAGCTTTCTTT. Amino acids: CASSPHMNTKAFF.